This T cell receptor beta chain appears in the sequencing data of a study of blood T cell repertoires in COVID-19 (TCRdb year 2020). Context from the whole study: Collaborator samples came from the United States, Italy and Spain and covered acute and convalescent phases of COVID-19. The material from the prospective study consisted of cDNA or gDNA derived from T cells, B-cell-depleted T cells, or PBMCs. Deeply sampled blood TCRbeta repertoires from subjects exposed to, actively infected with, or recovered from COVID-19 were included in the dataset. A freely available public database, intended as a resource for researchers studying the immune response to SARS-CoV-2, is where the repertoires were released. Samples came from the ongoing ImmuneRACE study (first 160 participants) plus 1,254 subjects from 6 global collaborators. The sample metadata nearly always contained a de-identified subject ID, COVID-19 status, age in years and sex. Where HLA class I and class II types were available, the types were taken from metadata supplied by the sample provider, not from assay-based typing.

Participants in the prospective study were enrolled through a virtual design, were aged roughly 18 to 100 years, and lived in about two dozen United States geographic areas. In the prospective study, participants were assigned to cohorts based on the clinical history participants reported in a screening survey and a study questionnaire. Mobile phlebotomists in the prospective study collected whole blood, serum and a nasopharyngeal or oropharyngeal swab from every participant. Participants in the prospective study had the option to provide additional blood draws and questionnaires over an approximately two-month period. Before DNA extraction, blood samples from the prospective study were shipped at room temperature or frozen. The investigation overall reported the following: Clinical and demographic metadata were provided uncurated, with the amount varying by source and participant.

From a lookup of the germline V gene, CDR1 and CDR2 are LGHNT and FRNRAP. At the junction V is shortened by 4 bases and J by 7 bases; bases outside the gene matches: 6. Measured from the cysteine to the phenylalanine, the CDR3 is 13 residues long. Left in the record is the CDR3 DNA by itself, 39 bases read in frame from the first base. The immunoSEQ Assay, a bias-controlled multiplex PCR, was used to amplify TCRbeta CDR3 regions from genomic DNA. The authors' pipeline ran thus. Within the assay, amplification of reference gene primers was used to estimate how many nucleated cells each sample contained. Sequence reads were collapsed and filtered to measure the absolute abundance of every unique TCRbeta CDR3 rearrangement. For each sample, productive Simpson clonality was calculated as the square root of Simpson's diversity index over productive rearrangements. In TCRdb, the immuneACCESS table is reduced to in-frame sequences with V and J assigned. These tables do not hold every clone; where another copy was compared, an unresolved V gene accounts for under half, and the others remain unexplained. V, J and clone size were drawn from that table, and D and trimming were deduced from the DNA. The sample contains hundreds of thousands of clones, 90% of them found a single time. 4% to 5.5% of the sample goes to the ten largest clones.

Comments on this clone: The antigen it recognizes is unknown. Base qualities are not provided; no much larger clone lies one nucleotide away.

This TCR was recovered from a woman between 18 and 30 years old with acute COVID-19. The sequencing sample was made of PBMCs or T cells enriched from blood (not recorded which). The rearranged segments are TRBV12-5 and TRBJ1-2, with 7 middle bases fitting TRBD1. Here is the DNA: TGTGCTAGTGGTTGGGGGACAGCTGGTGGCTACACCTTC. Its amino acids are CASGWGTAGGYTF.